The T cell receptor beta chain under discussion was sequenced for a study of blood T cell repertoires in COVID-19. The wider study: The study drew acute and convalescent COVID-19 samples from the United States, Italy and Spain. In each case, the material was cDNA or gDNA derived from T cells, B-cell-depleted T cells, or PBMCs.

Method: immunoSEQ multiplex PCR; TCRdb's copy keeps in-frame clones and lacks some. The table includes under 200,000 clones, 70% to 80% detected once. Trimming stripped 0 bases from V and 7 bases from J, with 9 bases between. Looked up from germline, CDR1 is SGHTA and CDR2 is FQGTGA. This CDR3 spans 13 amino acids. Sequencing was performed on peripheral blood. The chain uses TRBV7-3 and TRBJ1-2; the D gene is possibly TRBD1 (6 bases). The receptor's source is a man in his sixties with acute or convalescent COVID-19. The CDR3 DNA reads TGTGCCAGCAGCTTAACGGGGGCGGGTGGCTACACCTTC. Protein product: CASSLTGAGGYTF.